This T cell receptor (beta chain) was found in a study of blood T cell repertoires in COVID-19 (dated by TCRdb to between 2020 and 2021). Looking at the study overall: Samples covering the acute and convalescent phases of COVID-19 were provided by collaborators in the United States, Italy and Spain. The repertoires were made available in a free public database intended to serve as a resource for research on the immune response to SARS-CoV-2. Where available, HLA class I and class II types were obtained from metadata supplied by the sample provider rather than from assay-based typing. The prospective study material was composed of cDNA or gDNA derived from T cells, B-cell-depleted T cells, or PBMCs. A de-identified subject ID, COVID-19 status, age in years and sex were almost always included in the sample metadata. Subjects who had been exposed to COVID-19, were actively infected with it, or had recovered from it provided the deeply sampled blood TCRbeta repertoires that made up the dataset. Samples were obtained from the ongoing ImmuneRACE study (first 160 participants) and from 1,254 subjects provided by 6 global collaborators.

TCRbeta CDR3 regions were amplified from genomic DNA by means of the immunoSEQ Assay, a bias-controlled multiplex PCR. The original methods were these. Nucleated cell counts per sample were estimated from amplification of reference gene primers within the assay. Sequence reads were collapsed and filtered to measure the absolute abundance of every unique TCRbeta CDR3 rearrangement. For each sample, productive Simpson clonality was calculated by taking the square root of Simpson's diversity index across productive rearrangements. TCRdb retrieved this table from immuneACCESS and kept in-frame rearrangements only. Not all clones are present; in checked studies, unresolved V genes account for under half, and no reason is known for the remainder. The DNA gave D and trimming, while V, J and clone size come from that table. The sample has approximately 54,000 clones on record, 87% of them singletons. The ten largest clones add up to less than 4% of the sample.

The collaborating institutions used their own protocols to collect whole blood in K2EDTA tubes. Collaborator samples were shipped for TCRbeta analysis as frozen whole blood, isolated PBMCs, or DNA extracted from either sample type. In the case of this clone: The antigen it recognizes is unknown. No base quality values were provided; no much bigger clone lies one nucleotide off.

At the junction V is shortened by 1 base and J by 5 bases, with 12 bases in between. CDR1 and CDR2 (LNHDA, SQIVND) derive from the germline V gene (reference sequence). The CDR3 has 15 amino acids, counting the end cysteine and phenylalanine. Solely the CDR3 DNA is kept, with 45 bases framed from the first base. Summary of the overall study and its limitations: The amount of clinical and demographic metadata varied by source and participant and was provided uncurated.

The sample taken for sequencing was peripheral blood. The TCR originated in a man aged 50-59 years with acute or convalescent COVID-19. This receptor chain uses TRBV19 and TRBJ2-1; the D region possibly corresponds to TRBD2 (6 bases align). The DNA sequence is TGTGCCAGTAGTATAGGTAGTAGCGGTAACAATGAGCAGTTCTTC. Its protein product is CASSIGSSGNNEQFF.